Listed here are 23 T cell receptor beta chains from one sample, sequenced in a study of T cell repertoires in cytomegalovirus infection. From the reads, TCRdb called clonotypes with MiXCR, one entry per CDR3 protein. This table has tens of thousands of distinct CDR3 sequences, 20% to 25% appearing once. These receptors have no identified antigens. The sample here was CD8+ T cells from cultured PBMCs, taken from culture after CMV antigen stimulation. Receptors were obtained from a human donor in good health (CMV status not recorded). Some clones in this sample may be carry-over from other donors' samples.

This chain links TRBV7-6 with TRBJ2-2, with 7 bases that match TRBD2. This CDR3 is built from 17 residues. Germline CDR1 is SGHVS and CDR2 is FNYEAQ. V gave up 1 base and J gave up 0 bases; unmatched junction bases: 5. Written as DNA, the CDR3 is TGTGCCAGCAGCTTAGTTCGAGCGGGGACGAACACCGGGGAGCTGTTTTTT. Residues: CASSLVRAGTNTGELFF.

This clonotype has a handful of counts. The CDR3 spells CSARDSGRQRNTEAFF. The CDR3 nucleotides read TGCAGTGCTAGAGATTCGGGGAGACAGAGGAACACTGAAGCTTTCTTT. The J gene is TRBJ1-1, the V gene TRBV20-1; a possible D gene is TRBD1 (5 bases). The CDR3 contains 16 residues. Deletions cut 0 bases from V and 1 base from J, with 15 bases between. Germline lookup yields CDR1 DFQATT and CDR2 SNEGSKA (reference sequence).

The chain couples TRBV7-9 to TRBJ2-7; maybe TRBD2 (6 bases). The V and J ends lost 5 bases and 7 bases respectively, with 12 bases between them. The CDR3 has 12 amino acids. Germline V gene sequence: CDR1 SEHNR, CDR2 FQNEAQ (reference sequence). The CDR3 is CASSPSGVEQYF. CDR3 in DNA: TGTGCCAGCAGCCCTTCGGGGGTTGAGCAGTACTTC. Drawing the rest from reference TRBV7-9 and TRBJ2-7, the complete variable domain is DTGVSQNPRHKITKRGQNVTFRCDPISEHNRLYWYRQTLGQGPEFLTYFQNEAQLEKSRLLSDRFSAERPKGSFSTLEIQRTEQGDSAMYLCASSPSGVEQYFGPGTRLTVT.

This clonotype has just one count. This chain uses TRBV6-2 or TRBV6-3 with TRBJ1-5; a possible D gene is TRBD1 (6 bases). CDR1 MNHEY and CDR2 SVGEGT come from the germline V gene. The CDR3 sequence is 18 residues long. Trimming stripped 0 bases from V and 0 bases from J, with 15 bases between. CDR3 in amino acids: CASSYSPRTVSSNQPQHF. The CDR3 DNA sequence: TGTGCCAGCAGTTACTCACCCCGGACAGTTTCTAGCAATCAGCCCCAGCATTTT.

J is TRBJ2-7 and V is TRBV7-9, with TRBD2 matching 10 bases. CDR3 length equals 18 residues. J was trimmed by 1 base and V by 1 base; bases with no gene match: 10. In germline, CDR1 is SEHNR, CDR2 FQNEAQ (reference sequence). The CDR3 DNA reads as TGTGCCAGCAGCTTAGGAACAGCGGGAGGGCCACCATCCTACGAGCAGTACTTC. Amino acids: CASSLGTAGGPPSYEQYF.

The gene calls are TRBV7-6 and TRBJ1-1; tentatively, D is TRBD1 (5 bases). Germline V gives CDR1 SGHVS, CDR2 FNYEAQ. The CDR3 consists of 15 residues. The V end was cut by 1 base, the J end by 1 base, with 10 bases between. The CDR3 bases are TGTGCCAGCAGCTTAGTTAGCCAGGGGAACACTGAAGCTTTCTTT. It codes for CASSLVSQGNTEAFF.

V is TRBV15 and J is TRBJ2-3, with D unresolved. Deletions cut 1 base from V and 3 bases from J, with 5 bases between. Germline CDR1 LNHNV, CDR2 YYDKDF (reference sequence). The CDR3 runs to 13 residues. The CDR3 loop is CATSRGVTDTQYF. DNA of the CDR3: TGTGCCACCAGCAGAGGGGTTACAGATACGCAGTATTTT. Full variable domain (outside the CDR3, taken from reference TRBV15 and TRBJ2-3): DAMVIQNPRYQVTQFGKPVTLSCSQTLNHNVMYWYQQKSSQAPKLLFHYYDKDFNNEADTPDNFQSRRPNTSFCFLDIRSPGLGDTAMYLCATSRGVTDTQYFGPGTRLTVL.

J is TRBJ2-7 and V is TRBV7-8; unclear D gene. The CDR3 is 15 amino acids. The V end was cut by 1 base, the J end by 4 bases, with 14 bases between. CDR1 SGHVS and CDR2 FQNEAQ come from the germline V gene. The CDR3 loop reads CASSLETHILYEQYF. The CDR3 DNA reads TGTGCCAGCAGCTTAGAAACCCATATCTTATACGAGCAGTACTTC. Full variable domain (remainder filled in from reference TRBV7-8 and TRBJ2-7): GAGVSQSPRYKVAKRGQDVALRCDPISGHVSLFWYQQALGQGPEFLTYFQNEAQLDKSGLPSDRFFAERPEGSVSTLKIQRTQQEDSAVYLCASSLETHILYEQYFGPGTRLTVT.

This clonotype was seen more than once but under ten times. The genes are TRBV7-2 and TRBJ2-5; D is possibly TRBD2 (6 bases). This CDR3 comprises 13 residues. Germline CDR1 reads SGHTA; CDR2 reads FQGNSA. V was clipped by 5 bases and J by 1 base, with 8 bases between them. The chain's CDR3 is CASSRDSQETQYF. Here the CDR3 DNA reads TGTGCCAGCAGCCGGGACTCCCAAGAGACCCAGTACTTC.

This chain links TRBV7-6 with TRBJ2-2; D remains ambiguous. The CDR3 covers 13 residues. Germline V gene data show CDR1 as SGHVS and CDR2 as FNYEAQ. V was cut by 5 bases and J by 6 bases, with 10 bases left in between. The CDR3 DNA sequence: TGTGCCAGCAGCCCTGGACGGGCCGGGGAGCTGTTTTTT. This sequence encodes CASSPGRAGELFF.

This clonotype was counted between two and nine times. The gene calls are TRBV7-8 and TRBJ2-2; 7 bases are a match to TRBD2. Germline lookup yields CDR1 SGHVS and CDR2 FQNEAQ. The CDR3 runs 17 residues. V lost 5 bases and J lost 6; bases outside the gene matches: 15. The CDR3 region has the DNA TGTGCCAGCAGCGCCCCCCGGGGACTAAACCACGCCGGGGAGCTGTTTTTT. Amino acids: CASSAPRGLNHAGELFF.

This clonotype was seen more than once but under ten times. The chain carries TRBV7-9 and TRBJ1-5, with D perhaps matching TRBD1 (5 bases). Trimming took 5 bases from V and 6 from J, leaving 11 bases between them. The germline V gene encodes CDR1 SEHNR and CDR2 FQNEAQ (reference sequence). CDR3 length: 13 residues. This CDR3 is CASSGREGQPQHF. The DNA of the CDR3 is TGTGCCAGCAGCGGCAGGGAAGGTCAGCCCCAGCATTTT.

This clonotype showed up just a few times. The rearrangement uses TRBV2 and TRBJ1-1; 7 positions agree with TRBD1. The CDR3 contains 15 residues. The J segment lost 0 bases and the V segment lost 6 bases, leaving 7 bases of the junction unmatched. Germline values: CDR1 SNHLY, CDR2 FYNNEI. The CDR3 here is CASSEKTGLNTEAFF. The CDR3 DNA is TGTGCCAGCAGCGAGAAGACAGGGTTGAACACTGAAGCTTTCTTT.

The V call is TRBV7-2, the J call TRBJ2-7; D call uncertain. CDR3 length equals 14 residues. Trimming left V 2 bases short and J 4 bases short, with 12 bases between. Germline values: CDR1 SGHTA, CDR2 FQGNSA. CDR3 DNA: TGTGCCAGCAGCTTAAGGCAGGTGAGATACGAGCAGTACTTC. It specifies CASSLRQVRYEQYF.

V usage is TRBV6-5 and J usage is TRBJ1-4, with TRBD1 matching 8 bases. Germline loops: CDR1 MNHEY, CDR2 SVGAGI. V lost 7 bases and J lost 8; bases outside the gene matches: 6. There are 13 residues in the CDR3. The CDR3 protein is CASKPRGLEKLFF. CDR3 nucleotide sequence: TGTGCCAGCAAGCCCAGGGGGCTGGAAAAACTGTTTTTT.

The rearrangement joins TRBV12-3 or TRBV12-4 to TRBJ1-2; TRBD1 matches at 7 bases. V trimming: 6 bases; J trimming: 0 bases; junction bases outside the gene matches: 7. The CDR3 contains 15 residues. DNA for the CDR3: TGTGCCAGCAGCAAGACAGGGACGTCTAACTATGGCTACACCTTC. Amino acid sequence: CASSKTGTSNYGYTF.

In its sample, this clonotype was seen a few times. The rearrangement joins TRBV10-2 to TRBJ2-1; TRBD1 matches at 8 bases. V was pared by 7 bases and J by 5 bases, with 4 bases of the junction left unmatched. This CDR3 has 13 amino acids. Germline loops: CDR1 WSHSY, CDR2 SAAADI. This CDR3 reads CASIPTGDNEQFF. The CDR3 coding sequence is TGCGCCAGCATTCCGACAGGGGACAATGAGCAGTTCTTC.

This clonotype was counted only a few times. V gene TRBV7-8 combines with J gene TRBJ2-7; D call uncertain. V lost 4 bases, J lost 0 bases, and 16 bases lay in between. Germline loops: CDR1 SGHVS, CDR2 FQNEAQ. The CDR3 sequence is 16 residues long. The chain's CDR3 is CASSSRTYKSSYEQYV. The CDR3 DNA follows: TGTGCCAGCAGCTCTAGGACCTACAAGAGCTCCTACGAGCAGTACGTC.

The V gene is TRBV6-2 or TRBV6-3, the J gene TRBJ1-2; TRBD1 agrees at 7 bases. CDR3 length: 13 residues. CDR1 and CDR2 from the germline V gene are MNHEY and SVGEGT. The V gene end was trimmed by 2 bases and the J gene end by 7 bases; junction bases not matched to a gene: 4. CDR3 residues: CASSYPPGGGYTF. Written as DNA, the CDR3 is TGTGCCAGCAGTTACCCTCCAGGGGGTGGCTACACCTTC.

J is TRBJ1-6 and V is TRBV6-2 or TRBV6-3, with D maybe TRBD1 (5 bases). Germline CDR1 is MNHEY and CDR2 is SVGEGT. This CDR3 has 15 amino acids. Trimming cost V 6 bases and J 4 bases, with 13 bases left between them. The CDR3 here is CASRPGRIYNSPLHF. CDR3 DNA sequence: TGTGCCAGCAGACCGGGGCGGATTTATAATTCACCCCTCCACTTT.

The J gene is TRBJ2-7, the V gene TRBV4-3, with 10 bases aligning to TRBD1. CDR3 size: 17 residues. The V and J ends lost 1 base and 3 bases, in that order; junction bases with no gene match: 9. CDR1 LGHNA and CDR2 YSLEER come from the germline V gene. As DNA, the CDR3 is TGCGCCAGCAGCCAAGTTTTGGGGACAGGGGCCAACTACGAGCAGTACTTC. This encodes CASSQVLGTGANYEQYF.

V and J are TRBV6-2 or TRBV6-3 and TRBJ2-7, with D perhaps TRBD1 (6 bases). Between the trimmed V and J ends, which lost 6 bases and 6 bases, there was a span of 15 bases. The CDR3 spans 13 residues. The germline V gene has CDR1 MNHEY and CDR2 SVGEGT. In DNA form, the CDR3 reads TGTGCCAGCAGGGTTCAGGGGCAAGGCGAGCAGTACTTC. Its protein product is CASRVQGQGEQYF.

This clonotype was picked up many times. The J gene is TRBJ1-5, the V gene TRBV6-2 or TRBV6-3, with D unclear. CDR1 is MNHEY, CDR2 SVGEGT, per germline. The V and J ends lost 0 bases and 3 bases respectively, with 9 bases between them. The CDR3 is made up of 15 amino acids. The CDR3 is CASSYSRAVNQPQHF. In DNA form, the CDR3 reads TGTGCCAGCAGTTACTCGCGGGCGGTCAATCAGCCCCAGCATTTT.